The clone carrying this T cell receptor (beta chain) was counted between two and nine times. The data were taken from a study of circulating tumor DNA in untreated peripheral T-cell lymphoma. Assay: immunoSEQ multiplex PCR; the TCRdb copy retains only in-frame clones and omits some. Here the sample spans some 7,300 clones, approximately 76% being singletons. This CDR3 region has 12 residues. V shed 2 bases and J shed 4 bases, with 3 bases lying between them. Germline CDR1 reads KGHSH; CDR2 reads LQKENI. The sample comprised tumor tissue. This sequence was found in a human donor with peripheral T-cell lymphoma. The chain has TRBV18 and TRBJ1-5; D remains unclear. CDR3 sequence (DNA): TGTGCCAGCTCACCAGGGAATCAGCCCCAGCATTTT. Translation: CASSPGNQPQHF.